This is a list of T cell receptor beta chains from one sample in a study of metastatic and nonmetastatic thyroid tumors. TCRdb reanalyzed the PCR reads with MiXCR. Altogether approximately 84,000 clones are present, about 16% being singletons, with the ten largest covering roughly 3.9%. Specimen: blood. The source of these receptors is a female donor with papillary thyroid cancer or a benign thyroid nodule (not recorded which). Some clones in this sample may be carry-over from other donors' samples. CDR3s leave out the opening cysteine and the closing phenylalanine or tryptophan. Clone size, where shown, is once, few, many, or a class for clones that have expanded.

CDR3aa | v_gene | abundance
ASSQELPGGPGEQY | TRBV3-1 | many
ASGAGTDTQY | TRBV7-8 | many
ASSSGINSPLH | TRBV7-3 | many
ASSSRVGTDTQY | TRBV5-1 | many
ASLTGLNAADTQY | TRBV11-2 | many
ACIGPGELF | TRBV30 | few
ASSLGAGGPLSPGEQF | TRBV11-2 | many
ASVGAGPEAF | TRBV12-5 | many
ASSIGQAANQPQH | TRBV19 | many
ASSLWGSSGTEAF | TRBV28 | many
SATPNEQY | TRBV20-1 | many
ASSYSRTGTYEQY | TRBV6-6 | few
ASSVEMGVSTDTQY | TRBV9 | many
ASSPPAGDADTQY | TRBV18 | many
ASSLVGALITDTQY | TRBV5-6 | NA
ASSPRSLGAVGELF | TRBV3-1 | once
SARPTDNTYEQY | TRBV20-1 | many
ASSFLTGTDTQY | TRBV27 | many
ASSQVGGQGAKNIQY | TRBV3-1 | many
ASSFNSETQY | TRBV11-2 | many
ASSVDPVNTEAF | TRBV7-8 | many
ASSPQLNTEAF | TRBV13 | many
ASSLAQVTDTQY | TRBV5-8 | many
ASSVTGTKLGELF | TRBV5-1 | NA
ASSLRAGGTANYGYT | TRBV11-2 | many
ASGTVKSPLH | TRBV2 | many
ASSFQGVSGNTIY | TRBV11-2 | many
ASSKDRTSQETQY | TRBV2 | many
ASSSGGWEYNSPLH | TRBV5-1 | many
ASSTRTGTDTQY | TRBV7-6 | many
ASSQGTLEAF | TRBV6-1 | many
ASSLARGPNTEAF | TRBV5-4 | many
DSSQDSPPQGGNTEAF | TRBV4-2 | NA